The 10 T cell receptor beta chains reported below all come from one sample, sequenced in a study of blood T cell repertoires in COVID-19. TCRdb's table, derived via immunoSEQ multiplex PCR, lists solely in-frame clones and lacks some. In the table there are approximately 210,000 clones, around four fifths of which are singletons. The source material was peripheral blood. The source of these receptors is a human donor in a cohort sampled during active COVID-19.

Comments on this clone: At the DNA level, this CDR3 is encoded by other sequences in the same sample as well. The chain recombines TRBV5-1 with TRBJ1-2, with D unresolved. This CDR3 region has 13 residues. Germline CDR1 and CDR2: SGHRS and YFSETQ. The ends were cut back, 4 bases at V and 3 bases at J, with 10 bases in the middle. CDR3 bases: TGCGCCAGCAGCCTGGGTGGAGACTATGGCTACACCTTC. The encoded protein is CASSLGGDYGYTF.

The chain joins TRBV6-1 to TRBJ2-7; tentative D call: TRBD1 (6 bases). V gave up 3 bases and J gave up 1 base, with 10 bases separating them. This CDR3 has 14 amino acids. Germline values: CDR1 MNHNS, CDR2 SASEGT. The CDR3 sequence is CASSEDSNSYEQYV. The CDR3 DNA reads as TGTGCCAGCAGTGAGGACAGCAATTCCTACGAGCAGTACGTC.

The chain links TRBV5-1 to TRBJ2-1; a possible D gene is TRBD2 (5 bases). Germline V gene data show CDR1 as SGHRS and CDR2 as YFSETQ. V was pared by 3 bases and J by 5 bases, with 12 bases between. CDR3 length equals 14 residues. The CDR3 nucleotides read TGCGCCAGCAGCTCCCCGCGAGGGAACAATGAGCAGTTCTTC. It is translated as CASSSPRGNNEQFF.

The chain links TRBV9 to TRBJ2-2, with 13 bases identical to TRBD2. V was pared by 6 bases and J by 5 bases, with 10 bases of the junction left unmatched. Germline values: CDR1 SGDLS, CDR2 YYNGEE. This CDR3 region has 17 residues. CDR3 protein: CASTETSGGARTGELFF. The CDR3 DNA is TGTGCCAGCACCGAAACTAGCGGGGGGGCTAGGACCGGGGAGCTGTTTTTT.

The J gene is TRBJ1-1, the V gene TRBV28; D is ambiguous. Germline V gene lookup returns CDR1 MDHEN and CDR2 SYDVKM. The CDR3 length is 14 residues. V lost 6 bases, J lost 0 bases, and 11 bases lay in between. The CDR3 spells CASSRHSMNTEAFF. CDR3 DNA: TGTGCCAGCAGCCGACACAGCATGAACACTGAAGCTTTCTTT.

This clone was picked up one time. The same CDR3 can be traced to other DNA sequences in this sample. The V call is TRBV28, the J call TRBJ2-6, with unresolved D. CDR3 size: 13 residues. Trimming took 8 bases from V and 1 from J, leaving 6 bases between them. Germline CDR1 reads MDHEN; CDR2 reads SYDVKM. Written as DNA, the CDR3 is TGTGCCAGCGTCTTTTCTGGGGCCAACGTCCTGACTTTC. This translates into CASVFSGANVLTF.

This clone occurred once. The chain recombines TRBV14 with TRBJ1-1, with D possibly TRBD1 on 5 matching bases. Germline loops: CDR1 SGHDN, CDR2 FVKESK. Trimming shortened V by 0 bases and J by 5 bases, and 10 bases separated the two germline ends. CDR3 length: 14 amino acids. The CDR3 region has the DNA TGTGCCAGCAGCCAAGAATGGGGGGGAACTGAAGCTTTCTTT. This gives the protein CASSQEWGGTEAFF.

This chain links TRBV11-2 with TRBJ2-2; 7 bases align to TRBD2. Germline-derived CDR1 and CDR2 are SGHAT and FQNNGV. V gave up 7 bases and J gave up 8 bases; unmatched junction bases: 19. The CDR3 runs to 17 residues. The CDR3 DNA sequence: TGTGCCAGCATCCTATCCCCGGGGGGTAGCGCCCAGGGGGAGCTGTTTTTT. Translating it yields CASILSPGGSAQGELFF.

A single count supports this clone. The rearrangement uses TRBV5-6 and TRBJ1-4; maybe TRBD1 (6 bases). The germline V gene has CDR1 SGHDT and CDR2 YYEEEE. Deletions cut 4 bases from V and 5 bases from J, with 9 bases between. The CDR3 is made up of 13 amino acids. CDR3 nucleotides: TGTGCCAGCAGCCGGACAGTAAATGAAAAACTGTTTTTT. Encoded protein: CASSRTVNEKLFF.

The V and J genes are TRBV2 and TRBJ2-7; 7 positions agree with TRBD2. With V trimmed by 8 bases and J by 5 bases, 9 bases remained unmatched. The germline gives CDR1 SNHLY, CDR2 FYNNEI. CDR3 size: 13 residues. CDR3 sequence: CASGLWGGDEQYV. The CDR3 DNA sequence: TGTGCCAGCGGTTTGTGGGGAGGGGACGAGCAGTACGTC.